This TCR beta chain was obtained from a study of cytomegalovirus exposure and HLA in healthy donors. This clone came up once. The trim removed 5 bases at V and 9 bases at J, leaving 7 bases unmatched. CDR3 length equals 14 residues. The germline V gene encodes CDR1 MNHEY and CDR2 SMNVEV (reference sequence). The PCR had 60 Vbeta and 13 Jbeta primers. Assay used: immunoSEQ multiplex PCR; TCRdb lists only in-frame clones, some missing. Of around 38,000 clones in the sample, roughly 64% are singletons; the top ten hold more than 15%. Sequenced: PBMCs. The chain links TRBV27 to TRBJ1-6; 7 bases align to TRBD1. The source of this sequence is a man in his fifties in good health and CMV-seropositive. The CDR3 loop reads CASSPSGQPSPLHF. In DNA form, the CDR3 reads TGTGCCAGCAGTCCCTCGGGACAGCCTTCACCCCTCCACTTT.